This note documents a single TCR beta chain sequence. Trimming removed 3 bases at V and 2 bases at J, with 11 bases between. This CDR3 is 15 amino acids long. Germline CDR1 is SQVTM and CDR2 is ANQGSEA. This record comes from a study of blood T cell repertoires in COVID-19. In the study's own analysis: Amplification with reference gene primers provided the estimates of nucleated cell counts. The protocol was immunoSEQ multiplex PCR, while the TCRdb copy is restricted to in-frame clones and leaves out a portion. That table supplies the V and J calls and clone size; D and trimming were determined from the DNA. The sample carries 200,000 to 300,000 clones, over 80% recorded once.

This clonotype was obtained from a woman aged 25 to 39 with acute COVID-19. V and J are TRBV29-1 and TRBJ2-6; D may be TRBD1 (5 bases). Sequencing was carried out using PBMCs or T cells enriched from blood (not recorded which). The CDR3 is CSVEDILPGANVLTF. CDR3 nucleotides: TGCAGCGTTGAGGACATCCTACCTGGGGCCAACGTCCTGACTTTC. The complete variable domain, with remaining parts taken from reference TRBV29-1 and TRBJ2-6, reads SAVISQKPSRDICQRGTSLTIQCQVDSQVTMMFWYRQQPGQSLTLIATANQGSEATYESGFVIDKFPISRPNLTFSTLTVSNMSPEDSSIYLCSVEDILPGANVLTFGAGSRLTVL.